This TCR beta chain was sequenced for a study of shared clonotypes between healthy human individuals. Some clones are missing from TCRdb's copy, which holds only in-frame ones; the method was immunoSEQ multiplex PCR. The data contain under 2.5 million clones, around 92% of them singletons. This clone was detected only once. Sequencing was carried out using naive CD4+ T cells from PBMCs. The sample's subset: CD45RA+ positively selected. The receptor was derived from a young man in good health. Some clones in this sample may be carry-over from other donors' samples.

CDR3 amino acids: CASSSGLAGVNEQFF. The CDR3 bases are TGTGCCAGCAGTTCCGGACTAGCGGGAGTGAATGAGCAGTTCTTC. V usage is TRBV5-4 and J usage is TRBJ2-1, with 13 bases lining up with TRBD2. V trimming: 5 bases; J trimming: 7 bases; junction bases outside the gene matches: 6. The CDR3 spans 15 residues. CDR1 is SGHNT and CDR2 is YYREEE in the germline V gene (reference sequence).